The 22 T cell receptor beta chains in this list originate from one sample, sequenced in a study of T cells in Graves' hyperthyroidism and ophthalmopathy. RNA transcripts gave rise to amplified TCR beta CDR3 regions. During a first-round RT-PCR of the TCR CDR3, the HTBI primer set was used. Using its own MiXCR run on the multiplex PCR reads, TCRdb lists one record per CDR3 protein. Of some 380,000 distinct CDR3 sequences detected, roughly 14% appear once; the ten largest clones hold about 20%. Sequenced sample: blood. These TCRs come from a man aged 25 to 40 with Graves' hyperthyroidism that later progressed to Graves' ophthalmopathy.

This clonotype has ten or more counts. This chain joins TRBV2 and TRBJ2-5; the match to TRBD2 covers 11 bases. The germline gives CDR1 SNHLY, CDR2 FYNNEI. There are 15 residues in the CDR3. Trimming at V came to 8 bases and at J to 0 bases, leaving 5 bases not matched to a gene. The CDR3 DNA sequence: TGTGCCAGCCCCCTACTAGCGGGGGACCAAGAGACCCAGTACTTC. Translation gives CASPLLAGDQETQYF.

This clonotype has only a few counts. This chain's CDR3 is CASSFWGGQGYTF. DNA for the CDR3: TGTGCCAGCAGCTTCTGGGGGGGTCAAGGCTACACCTTC. V and J are TRBV7-3 and TRBJ1-2; weak D call: TRBD1 (5 bases). The CDR3 has 13 amino acids. V shed 3 bases and J shed 8 bases, with 13 bases lying between them. CDR1 and CDR2 from the germline V gene are SGHTA and FQGTGA.

This clonotype has a count of ten or more. The rearrangement joins TRBV3-1 to TRBJ1-1; the D is unclear. This CDR3 region has 17 residues. The V and J ends lost 0 bases and 0 bases respectively, with 14 bases between them. Germline V gives CDR1 LGHDT, CDR2 YNNKEL (reference sequence). The CDR3 DNA is TGTGCCAGCAGCCAAGATAGGGCAGAACAAATGAACACTGAAGCTTTCTTT. Translated, it gives CASSQDRAEQMNTEAFF.

This clonotype was seen repeatedly, ten times or more. The chain recombines TRBV6-1 with TRBJ1-1; 8 nucleotides agree with TRBD1. The germline V gene has CDR1 MNHNS and CDR2 SASEGT. The trim removed 7 bases at V and 4 bases at J, leaving 11 bases unmatched. The CDR3 has 15 residues. The CDR3 here is CASNLRQGTGTEAFF. The CDR3 coding sequence is TGTGCCAGCAATCTTCGACAGGGGACGGGCACTGAAGCTTTCTTT.

This clonotype was detected a few times. The rearrangement uses TRBV19 and TRBJ1-2; TRBD1 agrees at 12 bases. The CDR3 loop spans 18 amino acids. Germline assignment: CDR1 LNHDA and CDR2 SQIVND (reference sequence). J lost 2 bases, V lost 5 bases, and 12 bases had no gene match. CDR3 nucleotides: TGTGCCAGTAGTCGATTACCGGGACAGGGGGCGCGGAACTATGGCTACACCTTC. This encodes CASSRLPGQGARNYGYTF.

This clonotype was seen repeatedly, ten times or more. The V gene is TRBV7-6, the J gene TRBJ2-5, with TRBD1 matching over 9 bases. The CDR3 totals 17 residues. J lost 0 bases, V lost 6 bases, and 11 bases had no gene match. Germline assignment: CDR1 SGHVS and CDR2 FNYEAQ. The CDR3 is CASSLGTGKGYQETQYF. The DNA for the CDR3 is TGTGCCAGCAGTTTGGGGACAGGGAAGGGGTACCAAGAGACCCAGTACTTC.

In its sample, this clonotype was seen a few times. The chain recombines TRBV6-1 with TRBJ1-2; unclear D gene. Germline V gene data show CDR1 as MNHNS and CDR2 as SASEGT. This CDR3 is 13 amino acids long. The V end lost 5 bases, the J end lost 5 bases, and 12 bases lay between the germline ends. CDR3 amino acids: CASSPRQPYGYTF. CDR3 DNA sequence: TGTGCCAGCAGTCCCCGCCAGCCGTATGGCTACACCTTC.

This clonotype was counted many times. The CDR3 here is CASSLDHNNEQFF. The CDR3 region has the DNA TGTGCCAGCAGTTTAGATCATAACAATGAGCAGTTCTTC. The V gene is TRBV12-3 or TRBV12-4, the J gene TRBJ2-1; no clear D. V was shortened by 1 base and J by 5 bases, with 6 bases between the two germline ends. The CDR3 is made up of 13 amino acids.

This clonotype came up many times. This chain uses TRBV20-1 with TRBJ1-6; TRBD1 might be the D (5 bases). The CDR3 spans 14 residues. Trimming cost V 5 bases and J 8 bases, with 16 bases left between them. The germline CDR1 and CDR2 sequences are DFQATT and SNEGSKA (reference sequence). The CDR3 reads CSAHRQGVDSPLHF. The CDR3 DNA sequence: TGCAGTGCTCACCGCCAGGGAGTGGATTCACCCCTCCACTTT.

This clonotype was recorded many times. V usage is TRBV13 and J usage is TRBJ1-2; maybe TRBD1 (6 bases). Germline lookup yields CDR1 PRHDT and CDR2 FYEKMQ (reference sequence). This CDR3 contains 13 residues. Trimming shortened V by 0 bases and J by 8 bases, and 10 bases separated the two germline ends. CDR3 residues: CASSLGQGKGYTF. The CDR3 nucleotides are TGTGCCAGCAGCTTAGGACAGGGAAAGGGCTACACCTTC.

In its sample, this clonotype was seen many times. This rearrangement joins TRBV12-3 or TRBV12-4 to TRBJ1-2; D not certain. V lost 1 base and J lost 4, with 13 bases in between. CDR3 length equals 15 residues. This CDR3 reads CASSLVSGLGYGYTF. For the CDR3, the DNA is TGTGCCAGCAGTTTAGTTTCCGGGTTGGGCTATGGCTACACCTTC.

This clonotype was picked up many times. This chain links TRBV6-5 with TRBJ1-1; 7 bases are shared with TRBD1. V was clipped by 0 bases and J by 4 bases; unmatched bases: 2. CDR3 length: 14 amino acids. Germline V CDR1 and CDR2: MNHEY, SVGAGI. CDR3 bases: TGTGCCAGCAGTTACTCGGACAGGTCCACTGAAGCTTTCTTT. Translating it yields CASSYSDRSTEAFF.

This clonotype was recorded many times. The chain has TRBV24-1 and TRBJ2-7; a weak D match, TRBD1 (6 bases). In germline, CDR1 is KGHDR, CDR2 SFDVKD. This CDR3 comprises 16 residues. Trimming took off 4 bases at V and 0 bases at J, with 15 bases between the two ends. The CDR3 reads CATSDPGTTSSYEQYF. In DNA, the CDR3 is TGTGCCACCAGTGACCCAGGGACAACTAGCTCCTACGAGCAGTACTTC.

This chain joins TRBV19 and TRBJ2-7, with TRBD1 identical over 9 bases. This CDR3 region has 16 residues. The V gene end was trimmed by 5 bases and the J gene end by 5 bases; junction bases not matched to a gene: 13. From germline, CDR1 is LNHDA and CDR2 SQIVND (reference sequence). The CDR3 reads CASSLTPPGQGHEQYF. In DNA form, the CDR3 reads TGTGCCAGTAGTTTAACTCCGCCGGGACAGGGCCACGAGCAGTACTTC.

This clonotype has a handful of counts. The J gene is TRBJ1-6, the V gene TRBV2; D call uncertain. V was pared by 6 bases and J by 13 bases, with 13 bases between. From germline, CDR1 is SNHLY and CDR2 FYNNEI. The CDR3 is 12 residues long. The CDR3 region has the DNA TGTGCCAGCAGAGACAAATTCACTCCCCTCCACTTT. Protein product: CASRDKFTPLHF.

This clonotype was counted at least ten times. The chain links TRBV11-2 to TRBJ2-7; 11 bases map to TRBD1. CDR1 and CDR2 (germline): SGHAT, FQNNGV. This CDR3 is built from 13 residues. After removal of 8 bases from V and 7 bases from J, the junction contained 7 bases not matched to a gene. The chain's CDR3 is CASRGTGGSEQYF. In DNA form, the CDR3 reads TGTGCCAGCCGTGGGACAGGGGGGTCGGAGCAGTACTTC.

V gene TRBV4-1 combines with J gene TRBJ1-4; D is possibly TRBD1 (5 bases). Germline lookup yields CDR1 MGHRA and CDR2 YSYEKL. With 4 bases removed from V and 4 bases from J, the gap between germline ends came to 10 bases. The CDR3 runs to 14 residues. CDR3 loop: CASSPGHNNEKLFF. The CDR3 DNA reads TGCGCCAGCAGCCCAGGACACAATAATGAAAAACTGTTTTTT.

This clonotype was picked up many times. The chain employs TRBV5-1 and TRBJ1-2; no definite D call. Germline V lookup: CDR1 SGHRS, CDR2 YFSETQ. Trimming removed 2 bases at V and 6 bases at J, with 11 bases between. The CDR3 consists of 13 residues. CDR3 DNA: TGCGCCAGCAGCTTAGGGCTACATGATGGCTACACCTTC. Its translation: CASSLGLHDGYTF. Using reference TRBV5-1 and TRBJ1-2 for the parts outside the CDR3, the full variable domain is KAGVTQTPRYLIKTRGQQVTLSCSPISGHRSVSWYQQTPGQGLQFLFEYFSETQRNKGNFPGRFSGRQFSNSRSEMNVSTLELGDSALYLCASSLGLHDGYTFGSGTRLTVV.

The table lists this clonotype with a few counts. V and J are TRBV10-3 and TRBJ2-1; 7 bases agree with TRBD1. CDR1 is ENHRY and CDR2 is SYGVKD in the germline V gene. The CDR3 contains 18 residues. Trimming cost V 4 bases and J 0 bases; bases outside gene matches: 12. The CDR3 loop is CAISGKPGQPSSYNEQFF. The CDR3 nucleotides are TGTGCCATCAGTGGTAAGCCGGGACAGCCGAGCTCCTACAATGAGCAGTTCTTC.

The genes are TRBV29-1 and TRBJ2-3, with D uncertain. Trimming removed 7 bases at V and 8 bases at J, with 10 bases between. Looked up from germline, CDR1 is SQVTM and CDR2 is ANQGSEA. The length of the CDR3 is 10 residues. CDR3 loop: CSGLEGTQYF. DNA for the CDR3: TGCAGCGGACTCGAAGGTACGCAGTATTTT.

Only a few counts were recorded for this clonotype. This sequence may be a read error, since a much larger clone differs from it by one base. The rearrangement joins TRBV28 to TRBJ1-1, with TRBD1 as a possible D gene (5 bases). Germline CDR1 MDHEN, CDR2 SYDVKM. V was trimmed by 5 bases and J by 2 bases, leaving 15 bases between them. This CDR3 is built from 15 residues. The CDR3 nucleotides read TGTGCCAGCAGTCCCCCGCGGGGCATTAACACTGAAGCTTTCTTT. This codes for CASSPPRGINTEAFF.

This clonotype was recorded a few times. The chain has TRBV6-2 or TRBV6-3 and TRBJ1-5, with 11 bases aligning to TRBD1. The germline gives CDR1 MNHEY, CDR2 SVGEGT. The CDR3 spans 17 residues. V lost 5 bases, J lost 7 bases, and 13 bases stayed unmatched. The chain's CDR3 is CASSALGGQGGRQPQHF. DNA for the CDR3: TGTGCCAGCAGTGCACTGGGGGGACAGGGGGGGAGGCAGCCCCAGCATTTT.